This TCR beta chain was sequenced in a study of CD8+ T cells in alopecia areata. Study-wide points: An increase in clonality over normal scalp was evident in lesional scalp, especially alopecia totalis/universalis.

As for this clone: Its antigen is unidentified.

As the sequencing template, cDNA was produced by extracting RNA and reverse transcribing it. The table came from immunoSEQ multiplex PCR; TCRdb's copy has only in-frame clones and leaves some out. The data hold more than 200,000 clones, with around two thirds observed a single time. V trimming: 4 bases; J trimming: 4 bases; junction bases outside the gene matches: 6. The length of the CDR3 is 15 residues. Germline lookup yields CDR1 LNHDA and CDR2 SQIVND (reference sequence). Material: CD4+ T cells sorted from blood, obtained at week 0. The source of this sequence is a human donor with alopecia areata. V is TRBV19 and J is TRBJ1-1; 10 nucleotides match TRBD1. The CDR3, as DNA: TGTGCCAGTAGTACCCGCGGGACAGGGGCCACTGAAGCTTTCTTT. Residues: CASSTRGTGATEAFF.